This T cell receptor (beta chain) was identified in a study of OX40 agonist ivuxolimab in advanced cancers. Here immunoSEQ multiplex PCR was the method, and the copy in TCRdb shows in-frame clones only, minus some. The sample has tens of thousands of clones, roughly 79% seen once. The CDR3 length is 15 residues. V lost 4 bases, J lost 4 bases, and 9 bases stayed unmatched. The germline CDR1 and CDR2 sequences are MNHNY and SVGAGI (reference sequence). Sequenced material: CD4+ or CD8+ T cells sorted from blood, taken in a trial of the OX40 agonist ivuxolimab. This chain connects TRBV6-6 to TRBJ2-7, with 8 bases aligning to TRBD1. This TCR was sampled from an adult with an advanced solid tumor such as melanoma, head and neck, liver or kidney cancer. DNA for the CDR3: TGTGCCAGCAGTTTCCATTCGGACAGGGATTACGAGCAGTACTTC. Its translation is CASSFHSDRDYEQYF.